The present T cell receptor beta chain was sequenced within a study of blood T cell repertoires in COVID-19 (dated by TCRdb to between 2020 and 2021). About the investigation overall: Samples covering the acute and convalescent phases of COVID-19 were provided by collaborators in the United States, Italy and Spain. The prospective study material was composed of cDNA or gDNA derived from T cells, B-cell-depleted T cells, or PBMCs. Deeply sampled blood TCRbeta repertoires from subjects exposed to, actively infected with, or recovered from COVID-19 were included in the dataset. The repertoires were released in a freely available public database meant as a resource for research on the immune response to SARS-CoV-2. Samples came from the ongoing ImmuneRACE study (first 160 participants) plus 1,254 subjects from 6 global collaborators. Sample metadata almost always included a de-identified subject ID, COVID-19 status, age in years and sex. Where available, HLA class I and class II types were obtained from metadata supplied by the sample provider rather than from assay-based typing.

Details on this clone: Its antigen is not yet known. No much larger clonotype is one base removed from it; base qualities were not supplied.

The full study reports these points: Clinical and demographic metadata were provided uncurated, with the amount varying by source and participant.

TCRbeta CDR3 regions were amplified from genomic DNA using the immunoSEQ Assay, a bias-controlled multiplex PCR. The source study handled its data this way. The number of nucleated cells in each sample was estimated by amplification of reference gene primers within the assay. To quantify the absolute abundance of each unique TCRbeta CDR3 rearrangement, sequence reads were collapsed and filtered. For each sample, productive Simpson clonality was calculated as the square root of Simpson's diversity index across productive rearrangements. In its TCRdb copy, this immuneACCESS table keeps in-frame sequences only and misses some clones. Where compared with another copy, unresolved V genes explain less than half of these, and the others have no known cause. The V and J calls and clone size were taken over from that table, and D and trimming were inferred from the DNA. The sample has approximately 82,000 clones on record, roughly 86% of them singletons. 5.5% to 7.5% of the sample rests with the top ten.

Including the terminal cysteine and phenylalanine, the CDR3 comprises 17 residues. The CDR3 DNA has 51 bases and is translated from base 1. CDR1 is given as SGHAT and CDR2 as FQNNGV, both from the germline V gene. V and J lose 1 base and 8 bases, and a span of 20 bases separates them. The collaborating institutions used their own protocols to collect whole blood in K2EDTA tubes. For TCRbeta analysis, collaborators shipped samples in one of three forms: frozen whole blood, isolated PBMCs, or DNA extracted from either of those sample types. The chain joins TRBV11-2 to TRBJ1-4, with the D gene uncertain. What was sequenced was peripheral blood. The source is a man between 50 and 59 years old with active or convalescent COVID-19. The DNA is TGTGCCAGCAGCTTAGTAGCCCCCGGGGATGTGTACGAAAAACTGTTTTTT. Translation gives CASSLVAPGDVYEKLFF.